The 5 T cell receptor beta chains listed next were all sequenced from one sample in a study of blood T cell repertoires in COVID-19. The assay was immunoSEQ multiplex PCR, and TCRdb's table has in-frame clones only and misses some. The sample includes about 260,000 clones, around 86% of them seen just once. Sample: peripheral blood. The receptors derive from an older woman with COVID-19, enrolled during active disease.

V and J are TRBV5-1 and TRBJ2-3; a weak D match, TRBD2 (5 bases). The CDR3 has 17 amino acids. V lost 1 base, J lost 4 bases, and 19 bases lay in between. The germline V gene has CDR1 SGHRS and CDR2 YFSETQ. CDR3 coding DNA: TGCGCCAGCAGCTTGTCAGGACTTTTCGGTGAACCAGATACGCAGTATTTT. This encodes CASSLSGLFGEPDTQYF.

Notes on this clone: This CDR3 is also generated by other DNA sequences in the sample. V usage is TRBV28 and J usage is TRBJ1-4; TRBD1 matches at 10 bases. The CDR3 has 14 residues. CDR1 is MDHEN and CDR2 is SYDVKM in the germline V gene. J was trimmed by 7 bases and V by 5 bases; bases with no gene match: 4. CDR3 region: CASSLDRGREKLFF. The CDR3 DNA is TGTGCCAGCAGTCTCGACAGGGGGCGTGAAAAACTGTTTTTT.

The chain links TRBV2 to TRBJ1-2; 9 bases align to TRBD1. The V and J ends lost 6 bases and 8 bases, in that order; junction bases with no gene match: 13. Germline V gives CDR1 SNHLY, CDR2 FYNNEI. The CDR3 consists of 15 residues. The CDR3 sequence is CASSTPRTGEGGYTF. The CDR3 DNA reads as TGTGCCAGCAGCACTCCGAGGACAGGGGAAGGGGGCTACACCTTC.

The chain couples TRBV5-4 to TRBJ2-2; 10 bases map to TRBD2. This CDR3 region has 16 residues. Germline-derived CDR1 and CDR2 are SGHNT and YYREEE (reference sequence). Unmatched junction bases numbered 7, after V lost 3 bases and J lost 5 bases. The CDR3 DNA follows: TGTGCCAGCAGCTCGGGACTAGCGCGACCAACCGGGGAGCTGTTTTTT. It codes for CASSSGLARPTGELFF.

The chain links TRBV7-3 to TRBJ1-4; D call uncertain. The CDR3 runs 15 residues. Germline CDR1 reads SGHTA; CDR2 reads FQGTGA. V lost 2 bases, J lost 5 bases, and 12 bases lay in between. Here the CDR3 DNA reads TGTGCCAGCAGCTTACTTGGGCAACCCAATGAAAAACTGTTTTTT. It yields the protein CASSLLGQPNEKLFF.